This T cell receptor (beta chain) was captured by sequencing in a study of cytomegalovirus exposure and HLA in healthy donors. Primers: 60 Vbeta forward and 13 Jbeta reverse. The data were produced by immunoSEQ multiplex PCR, yet TCRdb's version contains in-frame clones alone and is incomplete. The repertoire holds 250,000 to 350,000 clones, with about 66% as singletons. The CDR3 is 12 amino acids. Germline lookup yields CDR1 SGHNT and CDR2 YENEEA. The V gene lost 3 bases and the J gene lost 2 bases, with 5 bases spanning the gap. V usage is TRBV11-3 and J usage is TRBJ2-7; unclear D gene. The source of this sequence is a female donor in good health and CMV-seronegative. Material: PBMCs. The CDR3 DNA reads as TGTGCCAGCAGCTTCCCCGCCTACGAGCAGTACTTC. Protein product: CASSFPAYEQYF.